This TCR beta chain was profiled in a study of post-analysis software for immune sequencing data. Study-wide results and limits: Patients showed TRBV5-6, TRBV5-1 and TRBV20-1 among roughly five TRBV segments more frequent than in controls.

Unique molecular identifiers were carried by the TCR beta cDNA libraries. TCRdb re-called the PCR reads through MiXCR, storing one row per CDR3 protein. Of hundreds of thousands of distinct CDR3 sequences listed, about a third are singletons. The CDR3 consists of 11 residues. V shed 5 bases and J shed 7 bases, with 8 bases lying between them. CDR1 and CDR2 from the germline V gene are MNHNY and SVGAGI (reference sequence). Of note for this clonotype: Its antigen remains unidentified.

The gene calls are TRBV6-6 and TRBJ1-1; D ambiguous. The receptor's source is a girl aged 5 to 17 with multiple sclerosis. Sequenced input: blood. CDR3 loop: CASSRELEAFF. The CDR3 nucleotides are TGTGCCAGCAGTCGGGAACTTGAAGCTTTCTTT.